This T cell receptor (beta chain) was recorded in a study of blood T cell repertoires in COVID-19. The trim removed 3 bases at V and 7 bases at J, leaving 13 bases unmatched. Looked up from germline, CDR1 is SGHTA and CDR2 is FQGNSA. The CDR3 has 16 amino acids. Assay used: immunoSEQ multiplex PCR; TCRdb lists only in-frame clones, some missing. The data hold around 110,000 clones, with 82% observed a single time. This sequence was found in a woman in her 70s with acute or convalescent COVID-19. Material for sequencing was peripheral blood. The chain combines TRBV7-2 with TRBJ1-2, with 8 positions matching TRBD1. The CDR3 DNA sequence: TGTGCCAGCAGCTTTCACGATAGTCAGGGGGCGTTTGGCTACACCTTC. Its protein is CASSFHDSQGAFGYTF.